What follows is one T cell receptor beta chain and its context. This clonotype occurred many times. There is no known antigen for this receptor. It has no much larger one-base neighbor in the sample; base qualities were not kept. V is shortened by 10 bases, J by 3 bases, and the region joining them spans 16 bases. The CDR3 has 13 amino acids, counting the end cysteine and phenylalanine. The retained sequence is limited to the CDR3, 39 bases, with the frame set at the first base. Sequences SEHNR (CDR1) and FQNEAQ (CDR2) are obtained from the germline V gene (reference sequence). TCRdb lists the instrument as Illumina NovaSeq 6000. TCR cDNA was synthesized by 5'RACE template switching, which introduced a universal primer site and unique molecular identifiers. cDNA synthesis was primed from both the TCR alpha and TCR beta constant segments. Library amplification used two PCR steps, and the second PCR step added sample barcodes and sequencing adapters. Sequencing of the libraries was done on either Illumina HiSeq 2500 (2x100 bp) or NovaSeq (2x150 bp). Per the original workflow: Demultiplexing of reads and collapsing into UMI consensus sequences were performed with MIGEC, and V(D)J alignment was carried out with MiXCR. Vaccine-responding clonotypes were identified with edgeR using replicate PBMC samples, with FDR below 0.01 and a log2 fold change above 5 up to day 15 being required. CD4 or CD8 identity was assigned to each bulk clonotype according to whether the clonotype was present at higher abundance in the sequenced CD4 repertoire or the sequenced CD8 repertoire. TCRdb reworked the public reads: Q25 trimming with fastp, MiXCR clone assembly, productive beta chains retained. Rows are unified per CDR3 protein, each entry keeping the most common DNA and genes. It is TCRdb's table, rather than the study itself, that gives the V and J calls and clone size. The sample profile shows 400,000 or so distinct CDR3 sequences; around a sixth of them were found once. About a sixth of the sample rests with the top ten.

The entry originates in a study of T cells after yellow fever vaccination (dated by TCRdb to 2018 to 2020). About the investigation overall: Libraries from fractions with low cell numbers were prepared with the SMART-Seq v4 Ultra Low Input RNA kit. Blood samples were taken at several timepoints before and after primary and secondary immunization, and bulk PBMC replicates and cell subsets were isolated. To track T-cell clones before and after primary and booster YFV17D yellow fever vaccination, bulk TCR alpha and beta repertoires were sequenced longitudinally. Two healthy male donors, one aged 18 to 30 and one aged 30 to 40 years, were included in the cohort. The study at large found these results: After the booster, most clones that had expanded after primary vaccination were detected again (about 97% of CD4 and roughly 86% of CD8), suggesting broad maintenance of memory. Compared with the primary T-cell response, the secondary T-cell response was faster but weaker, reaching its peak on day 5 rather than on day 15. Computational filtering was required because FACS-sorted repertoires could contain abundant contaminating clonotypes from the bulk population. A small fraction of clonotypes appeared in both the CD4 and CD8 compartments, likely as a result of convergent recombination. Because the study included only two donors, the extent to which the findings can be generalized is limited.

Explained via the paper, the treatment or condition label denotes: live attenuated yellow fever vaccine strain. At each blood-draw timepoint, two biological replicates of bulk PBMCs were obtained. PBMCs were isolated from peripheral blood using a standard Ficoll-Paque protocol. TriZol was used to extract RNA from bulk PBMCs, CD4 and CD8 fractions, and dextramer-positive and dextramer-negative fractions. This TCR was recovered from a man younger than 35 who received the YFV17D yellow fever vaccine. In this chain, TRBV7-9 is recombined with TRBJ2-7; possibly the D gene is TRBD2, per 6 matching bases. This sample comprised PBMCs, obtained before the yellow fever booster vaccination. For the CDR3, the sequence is CATSPRGDYEQYF. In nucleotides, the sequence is TGTGCCACCTCCCCCCGCGGGGACTACGAGCAGTACTTC.